Listed below are T cell receptor beta chains from one sample, sequenced in a study of blood T cell repertoires in COVID-19. The assay was immunoSEQ multiplex PCR, and TCRdb's table has in-frame clones only and misses some. The table shows about 480,000 clones, with approximately 88% occurring only once. Material: PBMCs or T cells enriched from blood (not recorded which). These receptors came from a woman between 40 and 55 years old who had recovered from COVID-19. The CDR3 runs from the conserved cysteine through the conserved F or W. Each record gives: J gene, V gene, CDR3 protein.

>TRBJ1-6|TRBV27
CASSLSGGTSPLHF
>TRBJ2-3|TRBV5-1
CASSLVQRTSSTDTQYF
>TRBJ1-1|TRBV5-6
CASSQDPTGAQKAFF
>TRBJ1-2|TRBV12-3/TRBV12-4
CASSSAESYGYTF
>TRBJ1-2|TRBV3-1/TRBV3-2
CASSQDIGTVLKRDYGYTF
>TRBJ2-1|TRBV25-1
CASGNPQGSYNEQFF
>TRBJ2-1|TRBV5-4
CASSLVRGRAWNEQFF
>TRBJ1-4|TRBV5-6
CASSLGQTGEKLFF
>TRBJ2-1|TRBV6-5
CASSYTDYLDGNEQFF
>TRBJ1-2|TRBV29-1
CSVTGTGNYGYTF
>TRBJ2-2|TRBV29-1
CSVAASGGTNTGELFF
>TRBJ1-3|TRBV4-1
CASSSDGLGGNTIYF
>TRBJ2-3|TRBV10-1
CASSDPGGSTDTQYF
>TRBJ2-2|TRBV6-2/TRBV6-3
CASSYSSGREGRRPGELFF
>TRBJ1-2|TRBV29-1
CSVAGTDRINYGYTF
>TRBJ1-3|TRBV10-3
CAISETLSSGNTIYF
>TRBJ2-5|TRBV5-1
CASSLDTGEQETQYF
>TRBJ2-5|TRBV24-1
CATSGLAGGQETQYF
>TRBJ2-7|TRBV9
CASSVGASVNYEQYF
>TRBJ1-2|TRBV24-1
CATSRGDNYGYTF
>TRBJ2-3|TRBV2
CASSDSTGSQYF
>TRBJ1-1|TRBV6-5
CASSYFLGTGTTEAFF
>TRBJ1-2|TRBV6-5
CASSPTKTGYGYTF
>TRBJ2-1|TRBV5-1
CASSLAPGSGSGNEQFF
>TRBJ2-5|TRBV5-1
CASSLPLERTSGDQETQYF
>TRBJ2-2|TRBV6-6
CASRIRDFTGELFF
>TRBJ1-2|TRBV12-3/TRBV12-4
CASSLGDRHGYTF
>TRBJ2-2|TRBV19
CASSIAGLRNTGELFF